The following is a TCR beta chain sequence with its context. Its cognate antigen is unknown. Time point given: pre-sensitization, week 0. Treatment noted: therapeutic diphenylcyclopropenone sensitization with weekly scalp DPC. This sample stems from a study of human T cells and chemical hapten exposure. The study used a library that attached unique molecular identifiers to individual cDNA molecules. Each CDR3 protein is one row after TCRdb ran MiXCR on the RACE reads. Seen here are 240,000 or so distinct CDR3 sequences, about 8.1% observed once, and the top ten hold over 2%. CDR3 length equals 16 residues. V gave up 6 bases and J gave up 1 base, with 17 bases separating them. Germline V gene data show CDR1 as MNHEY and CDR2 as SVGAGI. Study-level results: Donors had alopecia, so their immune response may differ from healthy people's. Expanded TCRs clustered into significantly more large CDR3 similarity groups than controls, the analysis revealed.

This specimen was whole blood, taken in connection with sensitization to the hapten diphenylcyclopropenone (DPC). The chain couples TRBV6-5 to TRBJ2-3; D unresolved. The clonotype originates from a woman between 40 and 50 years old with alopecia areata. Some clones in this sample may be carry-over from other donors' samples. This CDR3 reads CASSSLKGWGTDTQYF. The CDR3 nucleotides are TGTGCCAGCAGCTCATTAAAGGGTTGGGGCACAGATACGCAGTATTTT.